These T cell receptor beta chains were read from a single sample in a study of regulatory T cells in long-lasting Graves disease. TCRdb processed the multiplex PCR reads anew with MiXCR; each CDR3 protein has one entry. In the table there are roughly 220,000 distinct CDR3 sequences, 15% to 20% of which are singletons. This material consisted of peripheral blood mononuclear cells (PBMCs), taken at new diagnosis, from a patient treated with antithyroid drugs. The receptors stem from a female donor with Graves disease. Each CDR3 is given with its conserved first and last residue. The D gene is left open where the match is weak. A clone size is listed for some rows: how often the clone was seen (once, few, many), or a class if it is expanded.

TGTGCCAGCAGCTTCGCCCTAGCGGGAGGAAGTGACGAGCAGTACTTC,CASSFALAGGSDEQYF,TRBV7-2,TRBJ2-7,TRBD2,NA,16
TGTGCCAGCAGTTTCTCGGGGGGGCACGAGACCCAGTACTTC,CASSFSGGHETQYF,TRBV12-3/TRBV12-4,TRBJ2-5,TRBD2,many,14
TGTGCCAGCAGCCAAGCGGGCGGTTGGTTAGCGGGAGGTAACTCCTACGAGCAGTACTTC,CASSQAGGWLAGGNSYEQYF,TRBV14,TRBJ2-7,TRBD2,NA,20
TGTGCCAGTAGTATCGGGGTGGGGTACGAGCAGTACTTC,CASSIGVGYEQYF,TRBV19,TRBJ2-7,NA,few,13
TGTGCCAGCACCCCGGTGGACACCGGGGAGCTGTTTTTT,CASTPVDTGELFF,TRBV6-1,TRBJ2-2,NA,many,13
TGTGCCAGCAGTTTCGGGACAGCAGATGGCTACACCTTC,CASSFGTADGYTF,TRBV12-3/TRBV12-4,TRBJ1-2,TRBD1,many,13
TGTGCCAGCAGCCACCTAAATCTAGCGGGGGGGCAAGAGACCCAGTACTTC,CASSHLNLAGGQETQYF,TRBV12-3/TRBV12-4,TRBJ2-5,TRBD2,few,17
TGTGCCAGCAGCACGATACAGGGGGGTACGCAGTATTTT,CASSTIQGGTQYF,TRBV5-4,TRBJ2-3,TRBD1,NA,13
TGTGCCAGCAGTTTAGCGCACGGATACGACAGGGGAGAGACCCAGTACTTC,CASSLAHGYDRGETQYF,TRBV12-3/TRBV12-4,TRBJ2-5,TRBD1,many,17
TGTGCCAGCAGTATAGACCCCGGGGTTATATGGAATGAGCAGTTCTTC,CASSIDPGVIWNEQFF,TRBV27,TRBJ2-1,NA,many,16
TGCGCCAGCAGCCAAGGGGGCGCTAACACAGATACGCAGTATTTT,CASSQGGANTDTQYF,TRBV4-1,TRBJ2-3,NA,few,15
TGTGCCAGCAGTCCGGGACTAGCGGGAGCGACTCGGTACAATGAGCAGTTCTTC,CASSPGLAGATRYNEQFF,TRBV28,TRBJ2-1,TRBD2,NA,18
TGTGCCAGCTTCCAGGGGGGCCCCTACAATGAGCAGTTCTTC,CASFQGGPYNEQFF,TRBV28,TRBJ2-1,NA,NA,14
TGTGCCAGTAGTACTAACCGGGACGACCTTAATGAAAAACTGTTTTTT,CASSTNRDDLNEKLFF,TRBV19,TRBJ1-4,NA,many,16
TGTGCCACCAGCAGAGTGGCGGGAGCCAGCGAGCAGTACTTC,CATSRVAGASEQYF,TRBV15,TRBJ2-7,TRBD2,many,14
TGTGCCAGTAGTGAGACAGTCGCTGAAGCTTTCTTT,CASSETVAEAFF,TRBV19,TRBJ1-1,NA,many,12
TGTGCCACCAGCAGAGATAATGGAGGTTACAATGAGCAGTTCTTC,CATSRDNGGYNEQFF,TRBV15,TRBJ2-1,NA,NA,15
TGTGCCAGCAGTACATGGACTAGCCCCCAACTGGAGCAGTACTTC,CASSTWTSPQLEQYF,TRBV6-1,TRBJ2-7,TRBD2,many,15
TGTGCCAGCAGTTTGACAGGGAGCAATCAGCCCCAGCATTTT,CASSLTGSNQPQHF,TRBV12-3/TRBV12-4,TRBJ1-5,TRBD1,many,14
TGTGCCAGCACCGCTCAGCGGTGGGGGGGTGGGACCCAGTACTTC,CASTAQRWGGGTQYF,TRBV28,TRBJ2-5,TRBD2,NA,15
TGCGCCAGCAGCTTGTTGGGGACGCCGGCCTACGAGCAGTACTTC,CASSLLGTPAYEQYF,TRBV5-1,TRBJ2-7,NA,few,15
TGTGCCAGCAGTCTACGCCGGACTAGCGGAGACCTCAATGAGCAGTTCTTC,CASSLRRTSGDLNEQFF,TRBV12-3/TRBV12-4,TRBJ2-1,TRBD2,many,17
TGCAGTGCTGATCCCGGACTAGCGGGAGGCAATGAGCAGTTCTTC,CSADPGLAGGNEQFF,TRBV20-1,TRBJ2-1,TRBD2,many,15